Below are 18 T cell receptor beta chains sequenced from a single sample in a study of T cell responses to AZD1222 COVID-19 vaccine. Sequencing was performed with immunoSEQ multiplex PCR; in TCRdb, only in-frame clones are kept and a portion is missing. The repertoire holds under 200,000 clones, with around 94% as singletons. The material sequenced was peripheral blood, taken on day 0 of AZD1222 vaccination. These receptors were obtained from an adult in good health.

This clone was seen a single time. The J gene is TRBJ2-4, the V gene TRBV6-5, with 8 bases identical to TRBD1. CDR1 and CDR2 from the germline V gene are MNHEY and SVGAGI. This CDR3 comprises 11 residues. J gave up 15 bases and V 7 bases, and 8 bases lay outside the gene matches. CDR3 loop: CASNADRVWYF. CDR3 coding DNA: TGTGCCAGCAACGCGGACAGGGTCTGGTACTTC.

In this sample, this clone turned up once. The genes are TRBV5-5 and TRBJ2-5; maybe TRBD2 (6 bases). This CDR3 has 15 residues. V was shortened by 3 bases and J by 2 bases, with 14 bases between the two germline ends. Germline assignment: CDR1 SGHKS and CDR2 YYEKEE (reference sequence). CDR3 coding DNA: TGTGCCAGCAGCTACACTGGGCGGGGTCAAGAGACCCAGTACTTC. Protein sequence: CASSYTGRGQETQYF.

J is TRBJ1-1 and V is TRBV28, with 9 bases fitting TRBD1. Trimming took 8 bases from V and 1 from J; bases not matched to a gene: 8. Germline V gives CDR1 MDHEN, CDR2 SYDVKM. This CDR3 is built from 15 residues. For the CDR3, the DNA is TGTGCCAGCCGCACAGGGGGCAAAGAGAACACTGAAGCTTTCTTT. It yields the protein CASRTGGKENTEAFF. Full variable domain (outside the CDR3, taken from reference TRBV28 and TRBJ1-1): DVKVTQSSRYLVKRTGEKVFLECVQDMDHENMFWYRQDPGLGLRLIYFSYDVKMKEKGDIPEGYSVSREKKERFSLILESASTNQTSMYLCASRTGGKENTEAFFGQGTRLTVV.

The J gene is TRBJ1-2, the V gene TRBV20-1; 8 bases line up with TRBD1. Germline V CDR1 and CDR2: DFQATT, SNEGSKA (reference sequence). This CDR3 has 15 residues. V gave up 3 bases and J gave up 0 bases; unmatched junction bases: 6. For the CDR3, the DNA is TGCAGTGCTAGTATGGACAGGGCTACTAACTATGGCTACACCTTC. It specifies CSASMDRATNYGYTF.

The chain recombines TRBV4-2 with TRBJ1-5; D might be TRBD1 (6 bases). V gave up 1 base and J gave up 7 bases, with 14 bases separating them. CDR3 length equals 15 residues. CDR1 is LGHNA, CDR2 YNFKEQ, per germline. DNA for the CDR3: TGTGCCAGCAGCCAAGTTCCGGGGGCAAGACAGCCCCAGCATTTT. Protein product: CASSQVPGARQPQHF.

The J gene is TRBJ2-7, the V gene TRBV18; 10 bases map to TRBD2. The CDR3 spans 15 residues. Germline-derived CDR1 and CDR2 are KGHSH and LQKENI. The trim removed 3 bases at V and 3 bases at J, leaving 5 bases unmatched. CDR3 loop: CASSPIPSGSYEQYF. CDR3 coding DNA: TGTGCCAGCTCACCTATTCCTAGCGGGAGCTACGAGCAGTACTTC.

V is TRBV5-1 and J is TRBJ1-3; D gene unclear. CDR3 length: 14 residues. Trimming took off 6 bases at V and 1 base at J, with 11 bases between the two ends. Germline CDR1 SGHRS, CDR2 YFSETQ. The CDR3: CASTPDNSGNTIYF. In DNA, the CDR3 is TGCGCCAGCACCCCAGACAATTCTGGAAACACCATATATTTT. The full variable domain, in which reference TRBV5-1 and TRBJ1-3 provide the parts outside the CDR3, is KAGVTQTPRYLIKTRGQQVTLSCSPISGHRSVSWYQQTPGQGLQFLFEYFSETQRNKGNFPGRFSGRQFSNSRSEMNVSTLELGDSALYLCASTPDNSGNTIYFGEGSWLTVV.

The chain uses TRBV18 and TRBJ2-1; D gene ambiguous. The V end lost 1 base, the J end lost 5 bases, and 3 bases lay between the germline ends. This CDR3 is 12 amino acids long. Germline CDR1 and CDR2: KGHSH and LQKENI. CDR3 loop: CASSPRNNEQFF. CDR3 nucleotides: TGTGCCAGCTCACCACGGAACAATGAGCAGTTCTTC.

The chain uses TRBV5-1 and TRBJ2-2; weak D call: TRBD2 (5 bases). The CDR3 is made up of 15 amino acids. Trimming cost V 6 bases and J 5 bases, with 17 bases left between them. Germline assignment: CDR1 SGHRS and CDR2 YFSETQ. CDR3 residues: CASNPGSGGTGELFF. The CDR3 DNA sequence: TGCGCCAGCAACCCGGGCAGCGGCGGGACCGGGGAGCTGTTTTTT.

The chain links TRBV19 to TRBJ2-1, with D perhaps matching TRBD2 (5 bases). V lost 7 bases to trimming and J lost 0 bases, with 16 bases between them. CDR1 is LNHDA and CDR2 is SQIVND in the germline V gene (reference sequence). This CDR3 comprises 16 residues. Here the CDR3 DNA reads TGTGCCAGTACCCAAGAGGGCCGCGGCTCCTACAATGAGCAGTTCTTC. The encoded protein is CASTQEGRGSYNEQFF. Combining the CDR3 with reference TRBV19 and TRBJ2-1 gives the whole variable domain DGGITQSPKYLFRKEGQNVTLSCEQNLNHDAMYWYRQDPGQGLRLIYYSQIVNDFQKGDIAEGYSVSREKKESFPLTVTSAQKNPTAFYLCASTQEGRGSYNEQFFGPGTRLTVL.

As to this clone: In the same sample, other DNA sequences code for this CDR3. This rearrangement joins TRBV6-1 to TRBJ2-7; D not certain. This CDR3 region has 11 residues. The V end lost 3 bases, the J end lost 4 bases, and 4 bases lay between the germline ends. Per the germline V gene, CDR1 is MNHNS and CDR2 is SASEGT. The CDR3 here is CASSDRYEQYF. The CDR3 DNA follows: TGTGCCAGCAGTGACAGATACGAGCAGTACTTC.

The rearrangement joins TRBV5-1 to TRBJ2-7; D might be TRBD2 (5 bases). Germline CDR1 reads SGHRS; CDR2 reads YFSETQ. The CDR3 contains 16 residues. The V gene lost 1 base and the J gene lost 3 bases, with 17 bases spanning the gap. CDR3 sequence: CASSLSLGSGFYEQYF. CDR3 sequence (DNA): TGCGCCAGCAGCTTGAGTCTTGGGAGCGGATTCTACGAGCAGTACTTC.

The V gene is TRBV11-3, the J gene TRBJ2-6, with D maybe TRBD2 (5 bases). This CDR3 is 17 amino acids long. Germline V CDR1 and CDR2: SGHNT, YENEEA. V lost 1 base to trimming and J lost 0 bases, with 10 bases between them. This CDR3 reads CASSLGSGSSGANVLTF. The CDR3 coding sequence is TGTGCCAGCAGCTTAGGGTCGGGAAGCTCTGGGGCCAACGTCCTGACTTTC.

The chain links TRBV6-4 to TRBJ2-3; TRBD1 aligns across 12 bases. V lost 0 bases and J lost 6; bases outside the gene matches: 4. Germline V lookup: CDR1 MRHNA, CDR2 SNTAGT. The CDR3 length is 16 residues. CDR3 sequence: CASSDSGTGGSDTQYF. In DNA, the CDR3 is TGTGCCAGCAGTGACTCCGGGACAGGGGGCTCGGATACGCAGTATTTT.

This rearrangement joins TRBV27 to TRBJ2-3; the D gene could be TRBD1 or TRBD2 (5 bases each). The CDR3 contains 13 residues. Germline V gives CDR1 MNHEY, CDR2 SMNVEV (reference sequence). The V and J ends lost 1 base and 6 bases respectively, with 8 bases between them. The DNA for the CDR3 is TGTGCCAGCAGTTTATGGGGGATGGATACGCAGTATTTT. The encoded protein is CASSLWGMDTQYF.

J is TRBJ2-1 and V is TRBV2; 9 positions match TRBD2. The CDR3 contains 17 residues. The trim removed 7 bases at V and 0 bases at J, leaving 10 bases unmatched. Germline CDR1 is SNHLY and CDR2 is FYNNEI. CDR3: CASNLARSGSSYNEQFF. DNA of the CDR3: TGTGCCAGCAACCTCGCCCGTAGCGGGAGCTCCTACAATGAGCAGTTCTTC.

The CDR3 sequence is CASSVETGELFF. CDR3 sequence (DNA): TGTGCCAGCAGTGTGGAGACCGGGGAGCTGTTTTTT. V usage is TRBV2 and J usage is TRBJ2-2; D call uncertain. CDR1 is SNHLY and CDR2 is FYNNEI in the germline V gene. The V and J ends lost 4 bases and 5 bases respectively, with 5 bases between them. The CDR3 length is 12 residues.

This sequence joins TRBV6-5 and TRBJ1-1; perhaps TRBD1 as D (5 bases). Germline V gene sequence: CDR1 MNHEY, CDR2 SVGAGI. This CDR3 has 15 amino acids. With 0 bases removed from V and 3 bases from J, the gap between germline ends came to 11 bases. The CDR3 nucleotides read TGTGCCAGCAGTTACTCGAGGGGCTGGGACACTGAAGCTTTCTTT. Its protein is CASSYSRGWDTEAFF.